This T cell receptor (beta chain) was identified in a study of breast tumors, draining lymph nodes, adjacent tissues. The study, taken as a whole, reports: Tumor T cell lymph node origin was a supported hypothesis, not proven. Findings are consistent with lymph node origin and intratumoral expansion of most tumor T cells. Compared with lymph nodes, tumors were less diverse; compared with nontumor tissue, more. Tumor and nontumor repertoires were significantly more similar in luminal-like than in basal-like breast cancer.

Axillary draining lymph nodes of breast cancer patients supplied the node samples. Points on this clonotype: The antigen remains unidentified. Its ends do not fully match the called genes, so a read error is possible.

The germline CDR1 and CDR2 sequences are SNHLY and FYNNEI. This CDR3 region has 13 residues. One entry per CDR3 protein results from TCRdb running MiXCR on the multiplex PCR reads. The data show about 230,000 distinct CDR3 sequences, with about a third seen just once and roughly 1.3% held by the top ten. The chain links TRBV2 to TRBJ2-7, with D possibly matching TRBD2 (7 bases). Sequenced input: axillary lymph node tissue. The sequence derives from a female donor with breast cancer. Some clones in this sample may be carry-over from other donors' samples. The CDR3 loop reads CASSQRGAYGQYF. The DNA of the CDR3 is TGTGCCAGCAGTCAACGGGGGGCGTACGGGCAGTACTTC.